This paragraph covers one TCR beta chain sequence. Its antigen is not known. Profiling relied on immunoSEQ multiplex PCR, and the TCRdb table lists in-frame clones only, not all of them. This table holds around 60,000 clones, roughly nine tenths found once. These data come from a study of cytomegalovirus exposure and HLA in healthy donors. Background on the study: The roughly 110 validation repertoires matched the 666 first-cohort repertoires in platform, a later analysis reported. Findings of the study overall: Across donors, most TCRs were seen rarely, yet some public ones were widespread. In vitro checks showed that a few CMV-associated chains really do target CMV antigens.

The sample consisted of PBMCs. This clonotype was sampled from a woman aged 18-30 years in good health and CMV-seronegative.

The CDR3 loop is CASSLTPRQLRDEKLFF. The CDR3 nucleotides read TGTGCCAGCAGTTTGACCCCCCGACAGTTAAGAGATGAAAAACTGTTTTTT. J is TRBJ1-4 and V is TRBV28; D perhaps matches TRBD1 (5 bases). Between the trimmed V and J ends, which lost 3 bases and 6 bases, there was a span of 20 bases. From germline, CDR1 is MDHEN and CDR2 SYDVKM. The CDR3 is made up of 17 amino acids. Looking up the rest from reference TRBV28 and TRBJ1-4 gives the full variable domain: DVKVTQSSRYLVKRTGEKVFLECVQDMDHENMFWYRQDPGLGLRLIYFSYDVKMKEKGDIPEGYSVSREKKERFSLILESASTNQTSMYLCASSLTPRQLRDEKLFFGSGTQLSVL.